This T cell receptor (beta chain) comes out of a study of cytomegalovirus exposure and HLA in healthy donors. The study, taken as a whole, reports: Segments of the TCR beta V type were, in most cases, productive about 87% or about 30% of the time in an earlier analysis.

As concerns this clone: Its antigen is not identified.

A multiplex PCR was run with 60 Vbeta primers and 13 Jbeta primers. The repertoire was sequenced with immunoSEQ multiplex PCR; TCRdb's copy has only in-frame clones and lacks some. The table has approximately 130,000 clones, approximately 80% seen once. Germline trimming cut 6 bases from V and 2 bases from J; bases unmatched to any gene: 7. The CDR3 runs 14 residues. CDR1 is MDHEN and CDR2 is SYDVKM in the germline V gene. Source material: PBMCs. The gene calls are TRBV28 and TRBJ2-7, with 7 positions matching TRBD2. This TCR derives from a woman aged 40 to 55 in good health and CMV-seronegative. DNA for the CDR3: TGTGCCAGCAGCTGGGGAGGGACTGCCTACGAGCAGTACTTC. It is translated as CASSWGGTAYEQYF.